These 14 T cell receptor beta chains share one sample of origin, sequenced in a study of beta chain features in type 1 diabetes (dated by TCRdb to 2016 to 2019). The library was built by means of the immunoSEQ multiplex PCR assay. All of the isolated RNA was reverse transcribed with the High Capacity cDNA Reverse Transcription Kit, so expressed TCRB transcripts were sequenced. The table was pulled from immuneACCESS by TCRdb, which kept in-frame rearrangements only. Such tables lose some clones; where checked, under half of the loss comes from unresolved V genes, and the rest has no known cause. This sample gives roughly 300,000 clones in total; 12% to 15% of them show up just once. Roughly 6.7% of the sample is held by the ten biggest clonotypes. Sequencing used central memory CD4+ T cells from blood. The source is a man aged 30 to 45 in good health.

A few counts support this clone. This chain connects TRBV15 to TRBJ2-3; no reliable D call. The CDR3 is 13 amino acids. Trimming cost V 3 bases and J 8 bases, with 12 bases left between them. Germline V CDR1 and CDR2: LNHNV, YYDKDF (reference sequence). For the CDR3, the DNA is TGTGCCACCAGCAGTCAAGAGAGAGTTACGCAGTATTTT. Protein product: CATSSQERVTQYF.

CDR3 amino acids: CASSGYSGSGAKNIQYF. The CDR3 DNA is TGTGCCAGCAGTGGGTATTCAGGGTCGGGAGCCAAAAACATTCAGTACTTC. The chain carries TRBV2 and TRBJ2-4, with D possibly TRBD1 on 5 matching bases. V was pared by 4 bases and J by 0 bases, with 16 bases between. Per germline, CDR1 SNHLY and CDR2 FYNNEI. The CDR3 contains 17 residues.

This clone has just a few counts. Other DNA sequences in the sample encode the same CDR3. V gene TRBV7-2 combines with J gene TRBJ2-1; no definite D call. Germline CDR1 and CDR2: SGHTA and FQGNSA. The V and J ends lost 1 base and 8 bases respectively, with 3 bases between them. The CDR3 extends over 11 amino acids. The chain's CDR3 is CASSLVYEQFF. Written as DNA, the CDR3 is TGTGCCAGCAGCTTAGTGTATGAGCAGTTCTTC.

The chain joins TRBV28 to TRBJ1-2; no reliable D call. The ends were cut back, 2 bases at V and 8 bases at J, with 12 bases in the middle. This CDR3 is 13 amino acids long. Germline values: CDR1 MDHEN, CDR2 SYDVKM. Here the CDR3 reads CASSLRSDGGYTF. DNA for the CDR3: TGTGCCAGCAGTTTACGATCGGACGGAGGCTACACCTTC.

The J gene is TRBJ2-3, the V gene TRBV4-1; 7 nucleotides agree with TRBD1. With 1 base clipped from V and 0 bases from J, the junction kept 7 bases outside the gene matches. The CDR3 loop spans 17 amino acids. Germline loops: CDR1 MGHRA, CDR2 YSYEKL. CDR3 sequence (DNA): TGCGCCAGCAGCCAAGGTCAACAGGGGCGCAGCACAGATACGCAGTATTTT. Amino acids: CASSQGQQGRSTDTQYF.

This clone was observed a few times. Other DNA sequences in the sample encode the same CDR3. The CDR3 reads CASGRRGGDTEAFF. CDR3 nucleotides: TGTGCTAGTGGCCGACGGGGCGGCGACACTGAAGCTTTCTTT. The chain links TRBV12-5 to TRBJ1-1; TRBD1 might be the D (5 bases). This CDR3 contains 14 residues. The germline V and J ends were trimmed by 6 bases and 3 bases, with 14 bases remaining between them. Germline CDR1 and CDR2: LGHNT and FRNRAP. The full variable domain, with the rest looked up from reference TRBV12-5 and TRBJ1-1, is DARVTQTPRHKVTEMGQEVTMRCQPILGHNTVFWYRQTMMQGLELLAYFRNRAPLDDSGMPKDRFSAEMPDATLATLKIQPSEPRDSAVYFCASGRRGGDTEAFFGQGTRLTVV.

The V and J genes are TRBV15 and TRBJ2-2; D might be TRBD1 or TRBD2, each matching 5 bases. The V and J ends lost 0 bases and 5 bases respectively, with 7 bases between them. This CDR3 comprises 14 residues. Looked up from germline, CDR1 is LNHNV and CDR2 is YYDKDF (reference sequence). CDR3 loop: CATSRDWGTGELFF. The CDR3 DNA sequence: TGTGCCACCAGCAGAGATTGGGGGACCGGGGAGCTGTTTTTT.

There are a few counts of this clone. V gene TRBV7-2 combines with J gene TRBJ1-1, with D possibly TRBD1 on 5 matching bases. V was cut by 5 bases and J by 8 bases, with 21 bases left in between. Germline V gene data show CDR1 as SGHTA and CDR2 as FQGNSA. This CDR3 has 15 residues. CDR3 DNA sequence: TGTGCCAGCAGCAGGGATCGGGGCTGGGGGGAAGAAGCTTTCTTT. Protein sequence: CASSRDRGWGEEAFF. The full variable domain, with the rest looked up from reference TRBV7-2 and TRBJ1-1, is GAGVSQSPSNKVTEKGKDVELRCDPISGHTALYWYRQSLGQGLEFLIYFQGNSAPDKSGLPSDRFSAERTGGSVSTLTIQRTQQEDSAVYLCASSRDRGWGEEAFFGQGTRLTVV.

This clone has only a few counts. The chain employs TRBV19 and TRBJ2-7; D is unresolved. There are 12 residues in the CDR3. Germline V gene data show CDR1 as LNHDA and CDR2 as SQIVND (reference sequence). V lost 5 bases to trimming and J lost 3 bases, with 8 bases between them. CDR3 DNA sequence: TGTGCCAGTAGTGTCGACTTCTACGAGCAGTACTTC. Encoded protein: CASSVDFYEQYF.

This clone was detected only a few times. The chain joins TRBV7-2 to TRBJ2-3; 8 bases line up with TRBD1. V trimming: 4 bases; J trimming: 1 base; junction bases outside the gene matches: 4. CDR1 SGHTA and CDR2 FQGNSA come from the germline V gene. The CDR3 has 15 amino acids. For the CDR3, the DNA is TGTGCCAGCAGCTACGGACAGGGCCGCACAGATACGCAGTATTTT. This codes for CASSYGQGRTDTQYF.

The CDR3 nucleotides are TGTGCCAGCAGCTTAGCCGGGACAGGGGCCTACGAGCAGTACTTC. Its protein is CASSLAGTGAYEQYF. The chain uses TRBV5-4 and TRBJ2-7; 10 bases line up with TRBD1. CDR3 length: 15 amino acids. Trimming cost V 2 bases and J 2 bases; bases outside gene matches: 4. Germline V gives CDR1 SGHNT, CDR2 YYREEE (reference sequence).

Only a few counts were recorded for this clone. The chain combines TRBV5-8 with TRBJ2-7; TRBD1 matches at 8 bases. Germline values: CDR1 SGHTS, CDR2 YDEGEE. Unmatched junction bases numbered 19, after V lost 4 bases and J lost 10 bases. This CDR3 comprises 16 residues. Written as DNA, the CDR3 is TGTGCCAGCAGCCTTATTACCGAAGGCAGGGGGCCTAAACAGTACGTC. Translating gives CASSLITEGRGPKQYV.

This clone occurred a few times. The chain recombines TRBV18 with TRBJ2-1; 11 positions agree with TRBD2. V lost 6 bases and J lost 12; bases outside the gene matches: 22. CDR3 length equals 18 residues. In germline, CDR1 is KGHSH, CDR2 LQKENI. The CDR3 bases are TGTGCCAGCTCCCCAGACCTAGCGGGAGGTGGGGCTGGTGTCGGGCAGTTCTTC. Protein: CASSPDLAGGGAGVGQFF. Using reference TRBV18 and TRBJ2-1 for the parts outside the CDR3, the full variable domain is NAGVMQNPRHLVRRRGQEARLRCSPMKGHSHVYWYRQLPEEGLKFMVYLQKENIIDESGMPKERFSAEFPKEGPSILRIQQVVRGDSAAYFCASSPDLAGGGAGVGQFFGPGTRLTVL.

This clone was detected many times. The gene calls are TRBV7-6 and TRBJ1-6, with D perhaps TRBD1 (6 bases). The length of the CDR3 is 15 residues. Looked up from germline, CDR1 is SGHVS and CDR2 is FNYEAQ. The ends were cut back, 5 bases at V and 7 bases at J, with 15 bases in the middle. The CDR3 region is CASSIRTVWNSPLHF. The CDR3 DNA reads TGTGCCAGCAGCATAAGGACAGTATGGAATTCACCCCTCCACTTT.